These T cell receptor beta chains were read from a single sample in a study of blood T cell repertoires in COVID-19. Assay: immunoSEQ multiplex PCR; the TCRdb copy retains only in-frame clones and omits some. The table lists approximately 100,000 clones, about 84% of them singletons, with around 15% in the top ten. Source material: peripheral blood. The source of these receptors is a woman aged 55-70 years with acute or convalescent COVID-19. The CDR3 runs from the conserved cysteine through the conserved F or W. Fields, in order: CDR3 DNA, CDR3 protein, D gene, J gene, V gene, clone size. D genes are given only for firm matches. Clone size is shown for a subset of rows, as once, few, many or a class of expanded clone.

CDR3 DNA: TGTGCCAGCAGCTTAAGGGGCCACGGGTACGAGCAGTACTTC; CDR3 protein: CASSLRGHGYEQYF; D gene: .; J gene: TRBJ2-7; V gene: TRBV11-3; clone size: .
CDR3 DNA: TGTGCCAGCAGCTCTACCGGGACACCGTACAATGAGCAGTTCTTC; CDR3 protein: CASSSTGTPYNEQFF; D gene: .; J gene: TRBJ2-1; V gene: TRBV5-6; clone size: .
CDR3 DNA: TGTGCCAGCAGCTCTGACAGGGCCGGGGCCAACGTCCTGACTTTC; CDR3 protein: CASSSDRAGANVLTF; D gene: TRBD1; J gene: TRBJ2-6; V gene: TRBV7-6; clone size: .
CDR3 DNA: TGTGCCAGCAGCTTAGTCCAGGGGGCCCTAATGTGGGCTTTCTTT; CDR3 protein: CASSLVQGALMWAFF; D gene: TRBD1; J gene: TRBJ1-1; V gene: TRBV7-9; clone size: .
CDR3 DNA: TGTGCCAGCAGCGACCGGACTAGCGGGGGGGATGAGCAGTTCTTC; CDR3 protein: CASSDRTSGGDEQFF; D gene: TRBD2; J gene: TRBJ2-1; V gene: TRBV5-4; clone size: .
CDR3 DNA: TGTGCCTATGGCAGGGAAAGGCAGCCCCAGCATTTT; CDR3 protein: CAYGRERQPQHF; D gene: .; J gene: TRBJ1-5; V gene: TRBV30; clone size: .
CDR3 DNA: TGTGCCAGCAGTTTAGGGCACCCTAGCACAGATACGCAGTATTTT; CDR3 protein: CASSLGHPSTDTQYF; D gene: .; J gene: TRBJ2-3; V gene: TRBV27; clone size: .
CDR3 DNA: TGCGCCAGCAGCTTGAGACAGGGAGAAGGAAACACCATATATTTT; CDR3 protein: CASSLRQGEGNTIYF; D gene: TRBD1; J gene: TRBJ1-3; V gene: TRBV5-1; clone size: .
CDR3 DNA: TGTGCCAGCAGACGGACAGGGACTAACTATGGCTACACCTTC; CDR3 protein: CASRRTGTNYGYTF; D gene: TRBD1; J gene: TRBJ1-2; V gene: TRBV6-5; clone size: .
CDR3 DNA: TGTGCCAGCAGTTTAGGACAGGGTTATGGAGCCGGTGGCTACACCTTC; CDR3 protein: CASSLGQGYGAGGYTF; D gene: TRBD1; J gene: TRBJ1-2; V gene: TRBV28; clone size: few
CDR3 DNA: TGTGCCAGCAGTTACTCCCTAAGGAGGATAAAAGGCTACACCTTC; CDR3 protein: CASSYSLRRIKGYTF; D gene: .; J gene: TRBJ1-2; V gene: TRBV6-6; clone size: .
CDR3 DNA: TGCGCCAGCAGCTTTGTGTTGTCTAGCGGGGGCACCGGGGAGCTGTTTTTT; CDR3 protein: CASSFVLSSGGTGELFF; D gene: TRBD2; J gene: TRBJ2-2; V gene: TRBV5-1; clone size: .
CDR3 DNA: TGTGCCAGCAGCCAGGAAAATTTACAGGGGGCTTGGACCGGGGAGCTGTTTTTT; CDR3 protein: CASSQENLQGAWTGELFF; D gene: TRBD1; J gene: TRBJ2-2; V gene: TRBV4-2; clone size: .
CDR3 DNA: TGTGCTAGTGGTTCAGACACGGACTATGGCTACACCTTC; CDR3 protein: CASGSDTDYGYTF; D gene: .; J gene: TRBJ1-2; V gene: TRBV12-5; clone size: .
CDR3 DNA: TGTGCCAGCAGCTTGGTCGGTTTACAAGAGACCCAGTACTTC; CDR3 protein: CASSLVGLQETQYF; D gene: .; J gene: TRBJ2-5; V gene: TRBV7-2; clone size: .
CDR3 DNA: TGTGCCAGCAGCGGAGATCAGGGGAGATTAACTAATGAAAAACTGTTTTTT; CDR3 protein: CASSGDQGRLTNEKLFF; D gene: .; J gene: TRBJ1-4; V gene: TRBV7-9; clone size: .
CDR3 DNA: TGTGCCAGCAGTTACCTGACTAGGAGGGAGACCCAGTACTTC; CDR3 protein: CASSYLTRRETQYF; D gene: .; J gene: TRBJ2-5; V gene: TRBV6-2/TRBV6-3; clone size: .
CDR3 DNA: TGTGCCAGCAGTTTATGGGGGCGGGGGTCCTATAATTCACCCCTCCACTTT; CDR3 protein: CASSLWGRGSYNSPLHF; D gene: .; J gene: TRBJ1-6; V gene: TRBV27; clone size: .
CDR3 DNA: TGCGCCAGCAGCCTCCGACAGGGCCAGCTATTGGACACCATATATTTT; CDR3 protein: CASSLRQGQLLDTIYF; D gene: TRBD1; J gene: TRBJ1-3; V gene: TRBV4-1; clone size: once
CDR3 DNA: TGTGCCAGCCGGGACAGCCCTTACTATGGCTACACCTTC; CDR3 protein: CASRDSPYYGYTF; D gene: TRBD1; J gene: TRBJ1-2; V gene: TRBV2; clone size: .
CDR3 DNA: TGCGCCAGCAGCCCCGGGACTAGCGGGGCCGGGGAGCTGTTTTTT; CDR3 protein: CASSPGTSGAGELFF; D gene: TRBD2; J gene: TRBJ2-2; V gene: TRBV5-1; clone size: .
CDR3 DNA: TGTGCCAGCAGTTGGAATGCGGGCATTGTACCCAAAAACATTCAGTACTTC; CDR3 protein: CASSWNAGIVPKNIQYF; D gene: .; J gene: TRBJ2-4; V gene: TRBV27; clone size: .
CDR3 DNA: TGTGCCAGCAGACCACCGGGAGGGCCATACGAGCAGTTCTTC; CDR3 protein: CASRPPGGPYEQFF; D gene: TRBD2; J gene: TRBJ2-1; V gene: TRBV6-5; clone size: .
CDR3 DNA: TGTGCCAGCTCACCATTCAGCGGGGGTACAAGCACAGATACGCAGTATTTT; CDR3 protein: CASSPFSGGTSTDTQYF; D gene: TRBD2; J gene: TRBJ2-3; V gene: TRBV18; clone size: few
CDR3 DNA: TGTGCCAGCAGCTCGAGACAGGGACTAGCGGGAGACAATGAGCAGTTCTTC; CDR3 protein: CASSSRQGLAGDNEQFF; D gene: TRBD2; J gene: TRBJ2-1; V gene: TRBV11-3; clone size: .
CDR3 DNA: TGTGCCAGCAGCTTGGGGGGGAACTACGAGCAGTACTTC; CDR3 protein: CASSLGGNYEQYF; D gene: TRBD2; J gene: TRBJ2-7; V gene: TRBV7-9; clone size: .
CDR3 DNA: TGTGCCAGCTCACCCAGCCGGGACTTCAGGAGGGATGGCTACACCTTC; CDR3 protein: CASSPSRDFRRDGYTF; D gene: .; J gene: TRBJ1-2; V gene: TRBV18; clone size: .
CDR3 DNA: TGCGCCAGCAGCTTGGGCCAGGGGTTTGTGTCACCCCTCCACTTT; CDR3 protein: CASSLGQGFVSPLHF; D gene: .; J gene: TRBJ1-6; V gene: TRBV5-1; clone size: few
CDR3 DNA: TGTGCTAGCAGCTTCGGCGGGAGCGGGGAGCTGTTTTTT; CDR3 protein: CASSFGGSGELFF; D gene: TRBD2; J gene: TRBJ2-2; V gene: TRBV7-7; clone size: .
CDR3 DNA: TGTGCCAGCCGTGCTAGCGGGAGCTCCTACGAGCAGTACTTC; CDR3 protein: CASRASGSSYEQYF; D gene: TRBD2; J gene: TRBJ2-7; V gene: TRBV19; clone size: .
CDR3 DNA: TGTGCCAGTAGTAACGCAGAGCGGGTATGGAGCAATCAGCCCCAGCATTTT; CDR3 protein: CASSNAERVWSNQPQHF; D gene: .; J gene: TRBJ1-5; V gene: TRBV19; clone size: .
CDR3 DNA: TGTGCCAGCAGCCAAGCTAGCGGGAGTTTCTACGAGCAGTACTTC; CDR3 protein: CASSQASGSFYEQYF; D gene: TRBD2; J gene: TRBJ2-7; V gene: TRBV3-1/TRBV3-2; clone size: .
CDR3 DNA: TGTGCCTGGAGTGTACGCCAGGGCGGCTATGGCTACACCTTC; CDR3 protein: CAWSVRQGGYGYTF; D gene: .; J gene: TRBJ1-2; V gene: TRBV30; clone size: .
CDR3 DNA: TGTGCCAGCAGCCAAGGTTTAGTCCAAGAGACCCAGTACTTC; CDR3 protein: CASSQGLVQETQYF; D gene: .; J gene: TRBJ2-5; V gene: TRBV14; clone size: .
CDR3 DNA: TGTGCCAGCAGTAGGGGGGGACTAGTCCTCCACGAGCAGTACTTC; CDR3 protein: CASSRGGLVLHEQYF; D gene: TRBD2; J gene: TRBJ2-7; V gene: TRBV5-8; clone size: once
CDR3 DNA: TGTGCCAGCAGCTTGGGGCGGGGGTCGGCAGATACGCAGTATTTT; CDR3 protein: CASSLGRGSADTQYF; D gene: TRBD2; J gene: TRBJ2-3; V gene: TRBV7-2; clone size: .
CDR3 DNA: TGTGCCAGCAGCTTTGGACAGGGGGCAGGCGAAAAACTGTTTTTT; CDR3 protein: CASSFGQGAGEKLFF; D gene: TRBD1; J gene: TRBJ1-4; V gene: TRBV7-2; clone size: .
CDR3 DNA: TGTGCCAGCAGCTTATTTATAGGGGGAATGAACACTGAAGCTTTCTTT; CDR3 protein: CASSLFIGGMNTEAFF; D gene: .; J gene: TRBJ1-1; V gene: TRBV7-2; clone size: .
CDR3 DNA: TGTGCCAGCAGCCAAGGGGGGGGCGGGACCCAGTACTTC; CDR3 protein: CASSQGGGGTQYF; D gene: .; J gene: TRBJ2-5; V gene: TRBV3-1/TRBV3-2; clone size: .
CDR3 DNA: TGTGCCAGCAGCTTGGGGGGCCCAGGAATGAACACTGAAGCTTTCTTT; CDR3 protein: CASSLGGPGMNTEAFF; D gene: .; J gene: TRBJ1-1; V gene: TRBV5-4; clone size: .
CDR3 DNA: TGTGCTAGTGGTTTGTCTCCTGGGAGCGACTCGAACACCGGGGAGCTGTTTTTT; CDR3 protein: CASGLSPGSDSNTGELFF; D gene: .; J gene: TRBJ2-2; V gene: TRBV12-5; clone size: few
CDR3 DNA: TGTGCCAGCAGCTTGTCGCCCATTGCAGTCAATGAGCAGTTCTTC; CDR3 protein: CASSLSPIAVNEQFF; D gene: .; J gene: TRBJ2-1; V gene: TRBV5-4; clone size: .
CDR3 DNA: TGTGCCAGCAGCTTGGCAGGGATCAATCAGCCCCAGCATTTT; CDR3 protein: CASSLAGINQPQHF; D gene: .; J gene: TRBJ1-5; V gene: TRBV5-6; clone size: .
CDR3 DNA: TGTGCCAGCAGACCGACTAGCGGGAGCACCTACGAGCAGTACTTC; CDR3 protein: CASRPTSGSTYEQYF; D gene: TRBD2; J gene: TRBJ2-7; V gene: TRBV28; clone size: .
CDR3 DNA: TGCGCCAGCAGCTTCTCGTTAGCGGGAGGCGGCGAGCAGTACTTC; CDR3 protein: CASSFSLAGGGEQYF; D gene: TRBD2; J gene: TRBJ2-7; V gene: TRBV5-1; clone size: .